Below, 17 T cell receptor beta chains from the same sample are listed, as sequenced in a study of T cell responses to AZD1222 COVID-19 vaccine. Here immunoSEQ multiplex PCR was the method, and the copy in TCRdb shows in-frame clones only, minus some. Of approximately 85,000 clones in the sample, roughly nine tenths were seen once. This sample comprised peripheral blood, obtained on day 0 of AZD1222 vaccination. These TCRs come from an adult in good health.

This sequence joins TRBV24-1 and TRBJ1-2; D not resolved. The CDR3 runs to 14 residues. Germline V lookup: CDR1 KGHDR, CDR2 SFDVKD. V was trimmed by 4 bases and J by 0 bases, leaving 8 bases between them. CDR3 loop: CATSDPTANYGYTF. The CDR3 coding sequence is TGTGCCACCAGTGACCCAACAGCTAACTATGGCTACACCTTC.

The chain links TRBV27 to TRBJ1-5, with D possibly TRBD1 on 5 matching bases. The CDR3 is made up of 14 amino acids. V lost 2 bases to trimming and J lost 7 bases, with 12 bases between them. Germline CDR1 MNHEY, CDR2 SMNVEV (reference sequence). The CDR3 DNA reads as TGTGCCAGCAGTTTAGCTAGGGGTGGGCAGCCCCAGCATTTT. Residues: CASSLARGGQPQHF.

This clone was recorded only once. The chain recombines TRBV6-5 with TRBJ1-1, with D hard to call. V shed 8 bases and J shed 0 bases, with 13 bases lying between them. The CDR3 consists of 14 residues. Germline CDR1 reads MNHEY; CDR2 reads SVGAGI. CDR3 DNA sequence: TGTGCCAGCCAACACCTACGCGTGAACACTGAAGCTTTCTTT. Its translation: CASQHLRVNTEAFF.

The chain has TRBV19 and TRBJ2-1, with D maybe TRBD1 (5 bases). The germline V gene encodes CDR1 LNHDA and CDR2 SQIVND (reference sequence). V was clipped by 5 bases and J by 1 base, with 9 bases between them. The CDR3 totals 14 residues. CDR3 DNA: TGTGCCAGTAGTCGCGGACAATCCTACAATGAGCAGTTCTTC. As protein: CASSRGQSYNEQFF. The full variable domain, with the rest looked up from reference TRBV19 and TRBJ2-1, is DGGITQSPKYLFRKEGQNVTLSCEQNLNHDAMYWYRQDPGQGLRLIYYSQIVNDFQKGDIAEGYSVSREKKESFPLTVTSAQKNPTAFYLCASSRGQSYNEQFFGPGTRLTVL.

The rearrangement joins TRBV7-2 to TRBJ2-5, with D possibly matching TRBD1 (5 bases). V shed 2 bases and J shed 5 bases, with 9 bases lying between them. Looked up from germline, CDR1 is SGHTA and CDR2 is FQGNSA. The CDR3 consists of 13 residues. The chain's CDR3 is CASSLRRVETQYF. CDR3 DNA sequence: TGTGCCAGCAGCTTACGCAGGGTTGAGACCCAGTACTTC. Supplemented by reference TRBV7-2 and TRBJ2-5, the full variable domain reads GAGVSQSPSNKVTEKGKDVELRCDPISGHTALYWYRQSLGQGLEFLIYFQGNSAPDKSGLPSDRFSAERTGGSVSTLTIQRTQQEDSAVYLCASSLRRVETQYFGPGTRLLVL.

The chain joins TRBV29-1 to TRBJ1-2; tentatively, D is TRBD1 (5 bases). The CDR3 totals 15 residues. CDR1 is SQVTM, CDR2 ANQGSEA, per germline. V lost 1 base and J 5 bases, leaving 17 bases between the germline ends. This CDR3 is CSVEGGPTRGYGYTF. DNA for the CDR3: TGCAGCGTTGAAGGCGGACCCACTCGGGGGTATGGCTACACCTTC.

CDR3 coding DNA: TGTGCCAGCAGTTTCCGGAGGACAGGGGGCGGCTACGAGCAGTACTTC. It codes for CASSFRRTGGGYEQYF. The chain carries TRBV27 and TRBJ2-7; TRBD1 matches at 11 bases. V was clipped by 3 bases and J by 3 bases; unmatched bases: 7. There are 16 residues in the CDR3. Germline V gives CDR1 MNHEY, CDR2 SMNVEV (reference sequence).

The chain uses TRBV7-2 and TRBJ1-2; TRBD1 agrees at 7 bases. From germline, CDR1 is SGHTA and CDR2 FQGNSA. The CDR3 spans 16 residues. V was pared by 5 bases and J by 4 bases, with 13 bases of the junction left unmatched. The CDR3 region has the DNA TGTGCCAGCAGCCCCGTGGGACAGTTTTTTTTCTATGGCTACACCTTC. It translates to CASSPVGQFFFYGYTF.

The gene calls are TRBV28 and TRBJ1-1; 7 bases are shared with TRBD1. The CDR3 spans 14 residues. V trimming: 2 bases; J trimming: 7 bases; junction bases outside the gene matches: 7. Germline loops: CDR1 MDHEN, CDR2 SYDVKM. The CDR3 DNA is TGTGCCAGCAGTTTAGTACAGGGGAGAAGTGAAGCTTTCTTT. This encodes CASSLVQGRSEAFF.

DNA for the CDR3: TGTGCCAGCAGCTGGGGACGGGTGAACACTGAAGCTTTCTTT. This codes for CASSWGRVNTEAFF. The chain links TRBV5-6 to TRBJ1-1; D is perhaps TRBD1 (5 bases). V lost 3 bases, J lost 0 bases, and 9 bases lay in between. Germline V lookup: CDR1 SGHDT, CDR2 YYEEEE. The CDR3 totals 14 residues.

The V gene is TRBV15, the J gene TRBJ2-1; D remains ambiguous. The CDR3 contains 16 residues. The V gene lost 3 bases and the J gene lost 0 bases, with 12 bases spanning the gap. The germline V gene encodes CDR1 LNHNV and CDR2 YYDKDF (reference sequence). The CDR3 loop reads CATSRWDRSSYNEQFF. The CDR3 nucleotides are TGTGCCACCAGCAGGTGGGATCGGAGCTCCTACAATGAGCAGTTCTTC.

The V call is TRBV12-3 or TRBV12-4, the J call TRBJ2-5, with D maybe TRBD2 (6 bases). CDR3 length equals 12 residues. Trimming took 8 bases from V and 5 from J, leaving 12 bases between them. The CDR3 DNA reads TGTGCCAGCTCTGGGACTCGGGAGACCCAGTACTTC. This sequence encodes CASSGTRETQYF.

This chain joins TRBV6-5 and TRBJ2-1, with 7 bases aligning to TRBD2. CDR1 MNHEY and CDR2 SVGAGI come from the germline V gene. The CDR3 has 14 residues. V lost 0 bases and J lost 6; bases outside the gene matches: 2. CDR3 DNA sequence: TGTGCCAGCAGTTACTCGATAGCGGGCAATGAGCAGTTCTTC. It is translated as CASSYSIAGNEQFF.

On this clone: This sample includes further DNA sequences coding for the same CDR3. DNA for the CDR3: TGTGCCATCAGTGAGGTGGGAAACACCATATATTTT. This codes for CAISEVGNTIYF. V is TRBV10-3 and J is TRBJ1-3; no clear D gene. The CDR3 spans 12 residues. The V end lost 2 bases, the J end lost 4 bases, and 3 bases lay between the germline ends. CDR1 is ENHRY and CDR2 is SYGVKD in the germline V gene.

The chain is built from TRBV30 and TRBJ1-3; 7 bases fit TRBD1. The CDR3 is made up of 14 amino acids. CDR1 and CDR2 from the germline V gene are GTSNPN and SVGIG (reference sequence). Losses at the gene ends were 7 bases for V and 0 bases for J; bases not matched to a gene: 6. This CDR3 is CALLGQSSGNTIYF. In nucleotides, the CDR3 is TGTGCCTTACTGGGACAGAGCTCTGGAAACACCATATATTTT.

The chain has TRBV28 and TRBJ1-2; 10 bases map to TRBD1. Germline CDR1 MDHEN, CDR2 SYDVKM. Trimming removed 5 bases from V and 3 bases from J; junction bases left unmatched: 12. The CDR3 sequence is 17 residues long. The CDR3 nucleotides read TGTGCCAGCAGTATACCCCTCACCGGGACAGGGGACTATGGCTACACCTTC. It codes for CASSIPLTGTGDYGYTF.

This clone was detected only once. The chain combines TRBV3-1 (or the pseudogene TRBV3-2) with TRBJ2-5; TRBD2 might be the D (6 bases). The CDR3 covers 14 residues. V lost 2 bases, J lost 2 bases, and 9 bases lay in between. CDR1 and CDR2 from the germline V gene are LGHDT and YNNKEL (reference sequence). The CDR3 coding sequence is TGTGCCAGCAGCCAACGGGACTCACAAGAGACCCAGTACTTC. This codes for CASSQRDSQETQYF.